This T cell receptor beta chain was found in a study of blood T cells in healthy people across ages. With a J-beta primer mix and a sample-barcoded 5' primer, a second PCR ran roughly 6 to 11 cycles. TCRdb re-derived calls from the 5' RACE reads in MiXCR, one entry per CDR3 protein. The sample holds about 670,000 distinct CDR3 sequences; 40% to 50% are singletons and the top ten take about 30%. Deletions cut 6 bases from V and 2 bases from J, with 12 bases between. This CDR3 is 14 amino acids long. Germline CDR1 is MNHEY and CDR2 is SVGEGT. J is TRBJ2-3 and V is TRBV6-2 or TRBV6-3; D is perhaps TRBD1 (5 bases). The sequencing input was blood. This sequence originates from an elderly man in good health. CDR3 in amino acids: CASRQVLVTDTQYF. CDR3 bases: TGTGCCAGCAGACAGGTATTAGTCACAGATACGCAGTATTTT.